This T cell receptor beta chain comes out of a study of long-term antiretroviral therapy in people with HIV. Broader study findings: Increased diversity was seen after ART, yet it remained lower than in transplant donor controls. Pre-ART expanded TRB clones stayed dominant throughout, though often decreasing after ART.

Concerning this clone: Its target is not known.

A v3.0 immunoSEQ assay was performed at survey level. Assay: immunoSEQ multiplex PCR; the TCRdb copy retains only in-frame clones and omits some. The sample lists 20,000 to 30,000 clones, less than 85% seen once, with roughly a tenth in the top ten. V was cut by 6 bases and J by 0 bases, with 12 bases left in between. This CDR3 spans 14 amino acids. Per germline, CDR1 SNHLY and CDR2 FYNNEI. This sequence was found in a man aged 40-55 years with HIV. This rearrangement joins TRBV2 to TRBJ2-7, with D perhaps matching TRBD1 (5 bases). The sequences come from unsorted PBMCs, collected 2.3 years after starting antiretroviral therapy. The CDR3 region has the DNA TGTGCCAGCAGGGCCCAGGGTGGCTCCTACGAGCAGTACTTC. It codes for CASRAQGGSYEQYF. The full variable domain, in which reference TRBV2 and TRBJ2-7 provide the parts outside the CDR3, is EPEVTQTPSHQVTQMGQEVILRCVPISNHLYFYWYRQILGQKVEFLVSFYNNEISEKSEIFDDQFSVERPDGSNFTLKIRSTKLEDSAMYFCASRAQGGSYEQYFGPGTRLTVT.